This T cell receptor (beta chain) was captured by sequencing in a study of cytomegalovirus exposure and HLA in healthy donors. V dropped 7 bases and J dropped 7 bases, with 14 bases sitting between them. CDR3 length: 13 amino acids. Germline lookup yields CDR1 WSHSY and CDR2 SAAADI. The PCR had 60 Vbeta and 13 Jbeta primers. TCRdb's copy holds only in-frame clones and misses some; the assay was immunoSEQ multiplex PCR. The sample has roughly 180,000 clones, 75% to 85% seen once. The receptor's source is a woman in her late teens or twenties in good health and CMV-seropositive. This chain connects TRBV10-2 to TRBJ1-5, with D possibly TRBD1 on 5 matching bases. The specimen sequenced was PBMCs. CDR3 in amino acids: CASNTGGGQPQHF. For the CDR3, the DNA is TGCGCCAGCAACACAGGTGGCGGACAGCCCCAGCATTTT.